The 24 T cell receptor beta chains below were found in one sample sequenced in a study of blood T cell repertoires in COVID-19. The protocol was immunoSEQ multiplex PCR, while the TCRdb copy is restricted to in-frame clones and leaves out a portion. The table lists under 200,000 clones, roughly 78% of them singletons, with around 7% in the top ten. The specimen sequenced was peripheral blood. All receptors derive from a man between 65 and 85 years old with active or convalescent COVID-19.

The chain uses TRBV5-1 and TRBJ2-1, with a tentative D call TRBD2 (6 bases). Germline CDR1 SGHRS, CDR2 YFSETQ. The V gene lost 3 bases and the J gene lost 7 bases, with 11 bases spanning the gap. CDR3 length: 13 amino acids. The DNA for the CDR3 is TGCGCCAGCAGCTCGACTAGATTAAATGAGCAGTTCTTC. Translated: CASSSTRLNEQFF.

The rearrangement links TRBV7-8 to TRBJ2-7, with 9 nucleotides matching TRBD2. This CDR3 comprises 14 residues. With 2 bases clipped from V and 1 base from J, the junction kept 0 bases outside the gene matches. CDR1 is SGHVS, CDR2 FQNEAQ, per germline. This CDR3 reads CASSLLAGSYEQYF. CDR3 nucleotides: TGTGCCAGCAGCTTACTAGCGGGATCCTACGAGCAGTACTTC.

The chain couples TRBV9 to TRBJ2-2; no reliable D call. Trimming stripped 4 bases from V and 4 bases from J, with 11 bases between. Germline-derived CDR1 and CDR2 are SGDLS and YYNGEE. The CDR3 covers 14 residues. The CDR3 reads CASSPTLSTGELFF. CDR3 bases: TGTGCCAGCAGCCCGACACTTTCCACCGGGGAGCTGTTTTTT.

The V gene is TRBV4-2, the J gene TRBJ2-1, with 8 bases lining up with TRBD1. This CDR3 contains 15 residues. With V trimmed by 5 bases and J by 4 bases, 7 bases remained unmatched. Germline V gives CDR1 LGHNA, CDR2 YNFKEQ. CDR3 sequence (DNA): TGTGCCAGCAGCGCCCAGGGGGCCGGGTACAATGAGCAGTTCTTC. Protein product: CASSAQGAGYNEQFF.

The rearrangement links TRBV10-1 to TRBJ2-1; 11 nucleotides align to TRBD1. In germline, CDR1 is WNHNN, CDR2 SYGVQD (reference sequence). V lost 6 bases to trimming and J lost 7 bases; unmatched junction nucleotides: 2. This CDR3 is built from 13 residues. The CDR3 sequence: CASRGQGANEQFF. CDR3 DNA sequence: TGCGCCAGCAGAGGACAGGGGGCGAATGAGCAGTTCTTC.

This clone showed up just once. The V call is TRBV6-2 or TRBV6-3, the J call TRBJ2-3; D is possibly TRBD2 (5 bases). The V and J ends lost 5 bases and 1 base respectively, with 13 bases between them. The CDR3 spans 15 residues. Germline values: CDR1 MNHEY, CDR2 SVGEGT. CDR3 protein: CASSATGKGTDTQYF. As DNA, the CDR3 is TGTGCCAGCAGTGCCACGGGGAAAGGCACAGATACGCAGTATTTT.

This chain connects TRBV27 to TRBJ1-4; D not certain. The length of the CDR3 is 14 residues. V was cut by 8 bases and J by 0 bases, with 10 bases left in between. In germline, CDR1 is MNHEY, CDR2 SMNVEV (reference sequence). The CDR3 coding sequence is TGTGCCAGCCGCCGGGTTGCAACTAATGAAAAACTGTTTTTT. Translated, it gives CASRRVATNEKLFF.

The V call is TRBV29-1, the J call TRBJ1-1; possibly TRBD1 for D (6 bases). Germline CDR1 and CDR2: SQVTM and ANQGSEA. Trimming took 7 bases from V and 4 from J, leaving 13 bases between them. This CDR3 comprises 12 residues. The CDR3 nucleotides read TGCAGCGGCGCTACAGGGACCACTGAAGCTTTCTTT. Its translation is CSGATGTTEAFF.

The chain is built from TRBV27 and TRBJ1-5; D is uncertain. Germline V lookup: CDR1 MNHEY, CDR2 SMNVEV (reference sequence). CDR3 length: 14 residues. V dropped 2 bases and J dropped 0 bases, with 5 bases sitting between them. The CDR3 DNA reads TGTGCCAGCAGTTTAAAAGCTAGCAATCAGCCCCAGCATTTT. This codes for CASSLKASNQPQHF.

The chain couples TRBV6-5 to TRBJ1-1; no firm D call. V was cut by 6 bases and J by 5 bases, with 19 bases left in between. CDR3 size: 15 residues. Per the germline V gene, CDR1 is MNHEY and CDR2 is SVGAGI. This CDR3 reads CASRPILGVETEAFF. CDR3 DNA: TGTGCCAGCAGGCCCATCCTGGGAGTAGAAACTGAAGCTTTCTTT.

The CDR3: CAISPLQGANTEAFF. The CDR3 bases are TGTGCCATCAGTCCGCTACAGGGGGCTAACACTGAAGCTTTCTTT. This chain joins TRBV10-3 and TRBJ1-1; 9 positions match TRBD1. The CDR3 totals 15 residues. Trimming removed 5 bases from V and 2 bases from J; junction bases left unmatched: 6. In germline, CDR1 is ENHRY, CDR2 SYGVKD.

The gene calls are TRBV6-5 and TRBJ2-1, with 9 positions matching TRBD1. From germline, CDR1 is MNHEY and CDR2 SVGAGI. The CDR3 spans 14 residues. V lost 0 bases, J lost 8 bases, and 2 bases stayed unmatched. CDR3 coding DNA: TGTGCCAGCAGTTACTCACAGGGGGCAGATGAGCAGTTCTTC. Its protein is CASSYSQGADEQFF.

The V and J genes are TRBV2 and TRBJ1-5; D is ambiguous. Germline V gene lookup returns CDR1 SNHLY and CDR2 FYNNEI. Trimming shortened V by 5 bases and J by 3 bases, and 14 bases separated the two germline ends. The CDR3 length is 15 residues. CDR3 residues: CASSPGTASNQPQHF. The DNA of the CDR3 is TGTGCCAGCAGTCCAGGCACGGCTTCCAATCAGCCCCAGCATTTT.

The CDR3 region is CATSRDPGSNSPLHF. CDR3 sequence (DNA): TGTGCCACCAGCAGAGATCCCGGGTCGAATTCACCCCTCCACTTT. The chain has TRBV15 and TRBJ1-6, with D unresolved. CDR3 length: 15 residues. V was pared by 0 bases and J by 7 bases, with 10 bases between. Germline lookup yields CDR1 LNHNV and CDR2 YYDKDF (reference sequence).

The DNA for the CDR3 is TGCGCCAGCAGTGACAACCAGTATGGCACAGATACGCAGTATTTT. Translated, it gives CASSDNQYGTDTQYF. V and J are TRBV10-2 and TRBJ2-3; D gene unclear. Germline V CDR1 and CDR2: WSHSY, SAAADI. CDR3 length: 15 amino acids. The ends were cut back, 3 bases at V and 1 base at J, with 11 bases in the middle.

The chain joins TRBV7-2 to TRBJ2-1; D is perhaps TRBD2 (7 bases). Trimming removed 1 base at V and 7 bases at J, with 11 bases between. CDR3 length: 14 residues. Germline loops: CDR1 SGHTA, CDR2 FQGNSA. The CDR3 DNA sequence: TGTGCCAGCAGCTTAGGGGGGGGCCTGAATGAGCAGTTCTTC. Translating it yields CASSLGGGLNEQFF. The entire variable domain, with the rest obtained from reference TRBV7-2 and TRBJ2-1, is as follows: GAGVSQSPSNKVTEKGKDVELRCDPISGHTALYWYRQSLGQGLEFLIYFQGNSAPDKSGLPSDRFSAERTGGSVSTLTIQRTQQEDSAVYLCASSLGGGLNEQFFGPGTRLTVL.

With regard to this clone: The sample contains more than one DNA sequence encoding this CDR3. The chain has TRBV4-2 and TRBJ2-7; 9 positions agree with TRBD2. J lost 4 bases, V lost 1 base, and 5 bases had no gene match. Germline loops: CDR1 LGHNA, CDR2 YNFKEQ. The CDR3 consists of 15 residues. CDR3 bases: TGTGCCAGCAGCCAAGGACTAGCGGATGATTACGAGCAGTACTTC. Translating it yields CASSQGLADDYEQYF.

The chain is built from TRBV20-1 and TRBJ2-3; possible D gene TRBD1, 5 bases. Per the germline V gene, CDR1 is DFQATT and CDR2 is SNEGSKA (reference sequence). This CDR3 contains 14 residues. Between the trimmed V and J ends, which lost 3 bases and 0 bases, there was a span of 10 bases. The CDR3 DNA is TGCAGTGCTAGTAGGACACTTAGCACAGATACGCAGTATTTT. It codes for CSASRTLSTDTQYF.

The V call is TRBV7-2, the J call TRBJ1-4, with 10 bases matching TRBD1. Germline loops: CDR1 SGHTA, CDR2 FQGNSA. V was clipped by 3 bases and J by 5 bases; unmatched bases: 0. This CDR3 is built from 14 residues. The CDR3 region has the DNA TGTGCCAGCAGCTTGGGACAGGGGAATGAAAAACTGTTTTTT. This gives the protein CASSLGQGNEKLFF.

The rearrangement joins TRBV4-3 to TRBJ1-2; 10 bases align to TRBD1. Per germline, CDR1 LGHNA and CDR2 YSLEER. V gave up 0 bases and J gave up 8 bases; unmatched junction bases: 9. The CDR3 is made up of 16 amino acids. The CDR3 DNA reads TGCGCCAGCAGCCAAGAGCCGGGGACAGGGGCACCGGGCTACACCTTC. Residues: CASSQEPGTGAPGYTF.

This sequence joins TRBV18 and TRBJ1-1; 8 bases map to TRBD1. V shed 2 bases and J 1 base; nucleotides not matched to a gene: 6. The CDR3 length is 16 residues. Germline V CDR1 and CDR2: KGHSH, LQKENI. CDR3 DNA: TGTGCCAGCTCACCAAGGTCAGGGGGCGAGAACACTGAAGCTTTCTTT. This translates into CASSPRSGGENTEAFF.

J is TRBJ2-2 and V is TRBV7-9; D perhaps matches TRBD2 (5 bases). The CDR3 loop spans 13 amino acids. CDR1 and CDR2 from the germline V gene are SEHNR and FQNEAQ (reference sequence). Trimming pared 5 bases from V and 5 bases from J, leaving 9 bases between. CDR3: CASSPGDTGELFF. DNA of the CDR3: TGTGCCAGCAGCCCCGGGGATACCGGGGAGCTGTTTTTT.

The CDR3 spells CASAFPSSGRARNEQFF. CDR3 in DNA: TGTGCCAGCGCCTTCCCTTCTAGCGGGAGGGCGAGGAATGAGCAGTTCTTC. The chain links TRBV27 to TRBJ2-1, with TRBD2 matching over 12 bases. Germline V gene data show CDR1 as MNHEY and CDR2 as SMNVEV (reference sequence). V shed 8 bases and J 7 bases; nucleotides not matched to a gene: 15. This CDR3 spans 17 amino acids.

This clone was detected only a few times. CDR3 loop: CASSLGDSRNTEAFF. As DNA, the CDR3 is TGCGCCAGCAGCTTGGGGGACAGTAGGAACACTGAAGCTTTCTTT. The rearrangement links TRBV5-1 to TRBJ1-1; 7 bases line up with TRBD1. Germline loops: CDR1 SGHRS, CDR2 YFSETQ. This CDR3 comprises 15 residues. J lost 1 base, V lost 0 bases, and 3 bases had no gene match.